This record concerns one T cell receptor (beta chain) sequence. This clonotype appeared a few times. Which antigen it targets is not known. Qualities for individual bases were not recorded, and no much larger clone is one base off. In the germline V gene, CDR1 corresponds to SGHVS and CDR2 to FQNEAQ. Trimmed from V: 5 bases; trimmed from J: 4 bases; junction bases lacking a gene match: 9. Measured from the cysteine to the phenylalanine, the CDR3 is 17 residues long. Left in the record is the CDR3 DNA by itself, 51 bases read in frame from the first base. The instrument was an Illumina HiSeq 2500. Quantitative 5'-RACE with molecular barcodes was used to prepare TCR beta libraries. In the source study's methods: To identify disease-linked TCR variants, a new computational method was used, one built on a probabilistic model of VDJ rearrangement. The public reads were reanalyzed by TCRdb: fastp trimming at Q25, MiXCR alignment, in-frame beta chains only. Rows with a matching CDR3 protein are joined into one entry that keeps the most common DNA and genes. TCRdb, not the authors, supplied the V and J calls. The sample contains about 160,000 distinct CDR3 sequences, approximately 44% of them found a single time. The ten largest account for around 15% of the sample.

The sample originates from a study of CD8 T cells in ankylosing spondylitis (dated by TCRdb to the late 2010s). Regarding the study in general: The study set out to find disease-linked TCR variants by profiling T cell receptor beta repertoires in ankylosing spondylitis patients and healthy donors. Samples of peripheral blood were taken, and for ankylosing spondylitis patients, synovial fluid was collected as well. The full study cohort comprised around 25 ankylosing spondylitis patients and some 110 healthy donors. General conclusions and limits of the study: The disease-linked clones were reported to be significantly enriched in matched synovial fluid samples from ankylosing spondylitis patients. The disease-linked clones had a CD8+ phenotype and were found at relatively low frequencies in peripheral blood. Some of the motif variants had been reported before in the synovial fluid and blood of reactive arthritis patients, a finding that suggests common disease-initiation mechanisms. Blood from ankylosing spondylitis patients appeared to be characterized by a TCR beta motif made up of about 8 highly homologous amino acid variants.

For each ankylosing spondylitis patient, the synovial fluid sample was matched to a blood sample from that same patient. Sequenced material: synovial fluid, either unsorted or a sorted T cell fraction (not recorded which). Recombination connected TRBV7-8 to TRBJ2-3, with 13 middle bases fitting TRBD2. The clonotype comes from a male donor with ankylosing spondylitis. The DNA is TGTGCCAGCAGCCCTGGACTAGCGGGAGTGTTCGCAGATACGCAGTATTTT. The resulting protein is CASSPGLAGVFADTQYF. The CDR3 plus the reference TRBV7-8 and TRBJ2-3 genes for the other parts give the full variable domain: GAGVSQSPRYKVAKRGQDVALRCDPISGHVSLFWYQQALGQGPEFLTYFQNEAQLDKSGLPSDRFFAERPEGSVSTLKIQRTQQEDSAVYLCASSPGLAGVFADTQYFGPGTRLTVL.